This passage covers 3 T cell receptor beta chains from one sample sequenced in a study of T-cell reconstitution after alpha-beta-depleted transplantation in children. Researchers prepared the TCRbeta library using unique molecular identifiers, the study reports. Using its own MiXCR run on the PCR reads, TCRdb lists one record per CDR3 protein. The sample lists 200,000 to 250,000 distinct CDR3 sequences, roughly a tenth seen once, with 28% in the top ten. Sequencing was performed on PBMCs, taken before TCRalphabeta/CD19-depleted stem cell transplant. These receptors originate from a child younger than two with acute myeloid leukemia, due to receive a stem cell transplant.

This clonotype was picked up many times. The V call is TRBV6-4, the J call TRBJ1-5; 9 nucleotides align to TRBD1. The germline CDR1 and CDR2 sequences are MRHNA and SNTAGT. The V gene end was trimmed by 6 bases and the J gene end by 0 bases; junction bases not matched to a gene: 3. The CDR3 sequence is 15 residues long. This CDR3 is CASSRDRDSNQPQHF. The DNA for the CDR3 is TGTGCCAGCAGCCGGGACAGGGATAGCAATCAGCCCCAGCATTTT.

At least ten counts were recorded for this clonotype. The gene calls are TRBV7-6 and TRBJ1-1; D remains unclear. Germline-derived CDR1 and CDR2 are SGHVS and FNYEAQ. V lost 5 bases to trimming and J lost 1 base, with 14 bases between them. The CDR3 spans 15 residues. For the CDR3, the DNA is TGTGCCAGCAGCCCGAGCTATTTAAGGAACACTGAAGCTTTCTTT. Its translation: CASSPSYLRNTEAFF.

This clonotype has ten or more counts. The chain recombines TRBV5-5 with TRBJ1-2, with TRBD1 matching 9 bases. The J segment lost 4 bases and the V segment lost 3 bases, leaving 7 bases of the junction unmatched. Germline CDR1 and CDR2: SGHKS and YYEKEE (reference sequence). The CDR3 has 15 residues. The CDR3: CASSSGTGNLYGYTF. CDR3 coding DNA: TGTGCCAGCAGCTCCGGGACAGGGAACCTCTATGGCTACACCTTC.